The next 31 T cell receptor beta chains were all read from a single sample in a study of T cell responses to AZD1222 COVID-19 vaccine. Assay: immunoSEQ multiplex PCR; the TCRdb copy retains only in-frame clones and omits some. The sample holds 150,000 to 200,000 clones; 87% are singletons and the top ten take around 2.5%. The specimen comprised peripheral blood, sampled on day 0 of MenACWY control vaccination. The receptors come from an adult in good health.

CDR3 DNA sequence: TGTGCCAGCAGTTACCGTCCGGGGGAATCCTACGAGCAGTACTTC. It is translated as CASSYRPGESYEQYF. The chain links TRBV6-2 or TRBV6-3 to TRBJ2-7; D is perhaps TRBD2 (6 bases). Trimming shortened V by 2 bases and J by 1 base, and 12 bases separated the two germline ends. CDR3 length equals 15 residues. Germline values: CDR1 MNHEY, CDR2 SVGEGT.

The chain recombines TRBV5-1 with TRBJ1-1, with no clear D. The CDR3 contains 14 residues. The germline CDR1 and CDR2 sequences are SGHRS and YFSETQ. The V end was cut by 1 base, the J end by 1 base, with 8 bases between. In DNA, the CDR3 is TGCGCCAGCAGCTTGCCGCGGGGGAACACTGAAGCTTTCTTT. Translation gives CASSLPRGNTEAFF.

The rearrangement uses TRBV7-2 and TRBJ1-1; a weak D match, TRBD1 (5 bases). The V gene lost 5 bases and the J gene lost 6 bases, with 19 bases spanning the gap. The CDR3 sequence is 15 residues long. CDR1 and CDR2 (germline): SGHTA, FQGNSA. CDR3 sequence (DNA): TGTGCCAGCAGCCCAACGTCCGTGGGGGGGGCTGAAGCTTTCTTT. Translating gives CASSPTSVGGAEAFF.

This chain joins TRBV9 and TRBJ1-2; D may be TRBD1 (5 bases). This CDR3 comprises 15 residues. V was clipped by 5 bases and J by 4 bases, with 18 bases between them. The germline V gene encodes CDR1 SGDLS and CDR2 YYNGEE. The chain's CDR3 is CASSGAKGQSYGYTF. Here the CDR3 DNA reads TGTGCCAGCAGTGGAGCTAAGGGGCAGTCCTATGGCTACACCTTC.

The table lists this clone with a few counts. V usage is TRBV7-2 and J usage is TRBJ2-2; no clear D gene. This CDR3 is 13 amino acids long. The V end was cut by 3 bases, the J end by 5 bases, with 7 bases between. The germline CDR1 and CDR2 sequences are SGHTA and FQGNSA. This CDR3 is CASSFFGTGELFF. CDR3 nucleotides: TGTGCCAGCAGCTTTTTTGGGACCGGGGAGCTGTTTTTT.

J is TRBJ1-3 and V is TRBV3-1 (or the pseudogene TRBV3-2); D is uncertain. Germline-derived CDR1 and CDR2 are LGHDT and YNNKEL (reference sequence). This CDR3 region has 12 residues. V was trimmed by 1 base and J by 10 bases, leaving 8 bases between them. This CDR3 is CASSQGRDTIYF. The CDR3 nucleotides are TGTGCCAGCAGCCAAGGAAGGGATACCATATATTTT.

The chain is built from TRBV7-9 and TRBJ2-1; D gene uncertain. CDR3 length: 14 amino acids. V was clipped by 5 bases and J by 6 bases, with 14 bases between them. Germline lookup yields CDR1 SEHNR and CDR2 FQNEAQ (reference sequence). CDR3 residues: CASSPPRGVNEQFF. CDR3 DNA: TGTGCCAGCAGCCCACCGCGAGGCGTCAATGAGCAGTTCTTC. Together with reference TRBV7-9 and TRBJ2-1, the CDR3 gives the full variable domain: DTGVSQNPRHKITKRGQNVTFRCDPISEHNRLYWYRQTLGQGPEFLTYFQNEAQLEKSRLLSDRFSAERPKGSFSTLEIQRTEQGDSAMYLCASSPPRGVNEQFFGPGTRLTVL.

The V gene is TRBV14, the J gene TRBJ2-6; either TRBD1 or TRBD2 may fit D (5 bases each). The ends were cut back, 5 bases at V and 5 bases at J, with 10 bases in the middle. The CDR3 runs to 14 residues. Germline V lookup: CDR1 SGHDN, CDR2 FVKESK. The CDR3 reads CASSSPGRANVLTF. The CDR3 coding sequence is TGTGCCAGCAGCTCCCCGGGACGGGCCAACGTCCTGACTTTC. Full variable domain (missing parts from reference TRBV14 and TRBJ2-6): EAGVTQFPSHSVIEKGQTVTLRCDPISGHDNLYWYRRVMGKEIKFLLHFVKESKQDESGMPNNRFLAERTGGTYSTLKVQPAELEDSGVYFCASSSPGRANVLTFGAGSRLTVL.

This chain uses TRBV27 with TRBJ1-2, with D uncertain. CDR3 length: 14 residues. The germline CDR1 and CDR2 sequences are MNHEY and SMNVEV (reference sequence). The V and J ends lost 3 bases and 4 bases respectively, with 12 bases between them. The CDR3 reads CASSFAGIGYGYTF. As DNA, the CDR3 is TGTGCCAGCAGTTTCGCCGGGATTGGCTATGGCTACACCTTC.

This clone showed up just once. The V call is TRBV5-1, the J call TRBJ1-2; 8 nucleotides align to TRBD1. The CDR3 length is 15 residues. Germline V gives CDR1 SGHRS, CDR2 YFSETQ. Germline trimming cut 3 bases from V and 8 bases from J; bases unmatched to any gene: 12. CDR3 amino acids: CASSSSLGQGRGYTF. The CDR3 bases are TGCGCCAGCAGCTCCTCCCTTGGACAGGGTCGGGGCTACACCTTC.

The chain links TRBV5-1 to TRBJ1-6, with TRBD1 identical over 8 bases. CDR3 length: 16 amino acids. Trimming removed 3 bases from V and 5 bases from J; junction bases left unmatched: 7. Germline CDR1 and CDR2: SGHRS and YFSETQ. CDR3 region: CASSWEGGQDNSPLHF. CDR3 nucleotides: TGCGCCAGCAGCTGGGAGGGGGGACAGGATAATTCACCCCTCCACTTT. Based on the CDR3 plus reference TRBV5-1 and TRBJ1-6, the full variable domain is KAGVTQTPRYLIKTRGQQVTLSCSPISGHRSVSWYQQTPGQGLQFLFEYFSETQRNKGNFPGRFSGRQFSNSRSEMNVSTLELGDSALYLCASSWEGGQDNSPLHFGNGTRLTVT.

The chain has TRBV6-2 or TRBV6-3 and TRBJ1-5, with D maybe TRBD1 (6 bases). Looked up from germline, CDR1 is MNHEY and CDR2 is SVGEGT. V was trimmed by 2 bases and J by 2 bases, leaving 13 bases between them. The CDR3 extends over 16 amino acids. The CDR3 sequence: CASSYGWGAGNQPQHF. CDR3 DNA sequence: TGTGCCAGCAGTTACGGATGGGGGGCAGGCAATCAGCCCCAGCATTTT.

The genes are TRBV5-6 and TRBJ2-7; D is unresolved. Germline loops: CDR1 SGHDT, CDR2 YYEEEE. Deletions cut 0 bases from V and 1 base from J, with 5 bases between. The CDR3 extends over 13 amino acids. The CDR3 nucleotides are TGTGCCAGCAGCTTGGCCCGGTCCTACGAGCAGTACTTC. Translated: CASSLARSYEQYF.

This chain joins TRBV3-1 (or the pseudogene TRBV3-2) and TRBJ1-1; possible D gene TRBD1, 5 bases. V shed 4 bases and J shed 0 bases, with 21 bases lying between them. The CDR3 is 18 amino acids. Germline V lookup: CDR1 LGHDT, CDR2 YNNKEL (reference sequence). The CDR3 DNA follows: TGTGCCAGCAGCCTTGGGACCACCCAAGAAGGGGTGAACACTGAAGCTTTCTTT. This codes for CASSLGTTQEGVNTEAFF.

The chain uses TRBV9 and TRBJ2-5; 8 positions agree with TRBD1. Per germline, CDR1 SGDLS and CDR2 YYNGEE. This CDR3 has 14 residues. V trimming: 1 base; J trimming: 5 bases; junction bases outside the gene matches: 4. Written as DNA, the CDR3 is TGTGCCAGCAGCGTACAGGGGGCGGAGGAGACCCAGTACTTC. Its protein product is CASSVQGAEETQYF.

This chain links TRBV10-3 with TRBJ1-6; 7 nucleotides match TRBD1. This CDR3 is built from 14 residues. From germline, CDR1 is ENHRY and CDR2 SYGVKD. V was clipped by 4 bases and J by 5 bases; unmatched bases: 2. Here the CDR3 DNA reads TGTGCCATCAGTGGGGACAGCAATAATTCACCCCTCCACTTT. Its translation: CAISGDSNNSPLHF.

The chain employs TRBV10-3 and TRBJ2-2, with 8 bases matching TRBD1. Germline trimming cut 4 bases from V and 1 base from J; bases unmatched to any gene: 5. The germline V gene has CDR1 ENHRY and CDR2 SYGVKD. The CDR3 is 16 amino acids. CDR3 region: CAISAPGTGNTGELFF. Here the CDR3 DNA reads TGTGCCATCAGTGCCCCCGGGACAGGGAACACCGGGGAGCTGTTTTTT.

The rearrangement links TRBV6-6 to TRBJ2-2; D is undetermined. V lost 6 bases, J lost 5 bases, and 10 bases lay in between. The CDR3 has 13 amino acids. Germline CDR1 MNHNY, CDR2 SVGAGI (reference sequence). CDR3 DNA sequence: TGTGCCAGCAGCTCAGAACTGACCGGGGAGCTGTTTTTT. Protein: CASSSELTGELFF.

This chain links TRBV6-5 with TRBJ1-2; D may be TRBD1 (6 bases). Germline values: CDR1 MNHEY, CDR2 SVGAGI. Trimming cost V 5 bases and J 8 bases, with 12 bases left between them. The CDR3 sequence is 12 residues long. In nucleotides, the CDR3 is TGTGCCAGCAGTACCGGGGGGCAGGGCTACACCTTC. Its protein is CASSTGGQGYTF.

V gene TRBV28 combines with J gene TRBJ1-4; D unresolved. This CDR3 contains 14 residues. The ends were cut back, 2 bases at V and 7 bases at J, with 11 bases in the middle. Germline CDR1 is MDHEN and CDR2 is SYDVKM. Here the CDR3 reads CASSLGGYGEKLFF. In DNA, the CDR3 is TGTGCCAGCAGTTTAGGAGGGTACGGTGAAAAACTGTTTTTT.

In this sample, this clone turned up a few times. The gene calls are TRBV19 and TRBJ2-6; TRBD1 matches 9 bases. The CDR3 length is 15 residues. J was trimmed by 2 bases and V by 6 bases; bases with no gene match: 2. Germline V gene lookup returns CDR1 LNHDA and CDR2 SQIVND (reference sequence). CDR3 in amino acids: CASRRQGAGANVLTF. The CDR3 region has the DNA TGTGCCAGTAGACGACAGGGGGCTGGGGCCAACGTCCTGACTTTC.

The chain has TRBV7-9 and TRBJ2-7; 7 bases agree with TRBD1. CDR1 is SEHNR and CDR2 is FQNEAQ in the germline V gene (reference sequence). CDR3 size: 12 residues. V was pared by 5 bases and J by 7 bases, with 5 bases of the junction left unmatched. This CDR3 is CASSLGQEEQYF. DNA of the CDR3: TGTGCCAGCAGCCTAGGACAGGAAGAGCAGTACTTC.

This rearrangement joins TRBV7-3 to TRBJ2-2, with D possibly matching TRBD1 (5 bases). Germline V lookup: CDR1 SGHTA, CDR2 FQGTGA. There are 16 residues in the CDR3. V was clipped by 5 bases and J by 4 bases, with 17 bases between them. In DNA, the CDR3 is TGTGCCAGCAGCCTAAGGGGCAGGTCCACCACCGGGGAGCTGTTTTTT. Its protein is CASSLRGRSTTGELFF.

This clone occurred once. The V and J genes are TRBV19 and TRBJ1-1, with no clear D. V lost 2 bases, J lost 1 base, and 8 bases lay in between. In germline, CDR1 is LNHDA, CDR2 SQIVND (reference sequence). The CDR3 covers 14 residues. For the CDR3, the DNA is TGTGCCAGTAGTATATCCCGGGAGAACACTGAAGCTTTCTTT. This sequence encodes CASSISRENTEAFF.

The V and J genes are TRBV9 and TRBJ1-3; 10 bases agree with TRBD1. The length of the CDR3 is 18 residues. Germline V lookup: CDR1 SGDLS, CDR2 YYNGEE. V shed 4 bases and J 0 bases; nucleotides not matched to a gene: 10. CDR3 DNA: TGTGCCAGCAGCCCCCAGACAGGGGGCTCCCTCTCTGGAAACACCATATATTTT. This sequence encodes CASSPQTGGSLSGNTIYF.

This clone was seen a single time. The gene calls are TRBV11-3 and TRBJ2-1; D ambiguous. The CDR3 is made up of 15 amino acids. CDR1 is SGHNT and CDR2 is YENEEA in the germline V gene. Trimming removed 2 bases at V and 0 bases at J, with 8 bases between. The CDR3 region is CASSLSMSSYNEQFF. CDR3 DNA sequence: TGTGCCAGCAGCTTAAGCATGAGCTCCTACAATGAGCAGTTCTTC.

This clone is a singleton in its sample. CDR3 coding DNA: TGTGCCAGCAGCCGGAGACAGGCGAGAAGCCAAGAGACCCAGTACTTC. It specifies CASSRRQARSQETQYF. This chain joins TRBV11-1 and TRBJ2-5, with D possibly matching TRBD1 (6 bases). Trimming took 5 bases from V and 1 from J, leaving 17 bases between them. Looked up from germline, CDR1 is SGHAT and CDR2 is FQDESV (reference sequence). CDR3 length: 16 amino acids.

The chain uses TRBV5-6 and TRBJ2-1; D ambiguous. V lost 4 bases to trimming and J lost 3 bases, with 17 bases between them. Germline-derived CDR1 and CDR2 are SGHDT and YYEEEE. The CDR3 consists of 16 residues. The CDR3 sequence is CASSPGQAAFYNEQFF. The CDR3, as DNA: TGTGCCAGCAGCCCTGGGCAGGCGGCCTTCTACAATGAGCAGTTCTTC.

The table lists this clone with a count of one. The chain has TRBV6-2 or TRBV6-3 and TRBJ1-6; TRBD1 matches at 7 bases. V trimming: 0 bases; J trimming: 6 bases; junction bases outside the gene matches: 8. Germline values: CDR1 MNHEY, CDR2 SVGEGT. The CDR3 covers 17 residues. DNA for the CDR3: TGTGCCAGCAGTTACTCGGGACAGCCCACCTCTAATTCACCCCTCCACTTT. This sequence encodes CASSYSGQPTSNSPLHF.

This clone has more than one count but fewer than ten. The chain uses TRBV7-2 and TRBJ2-3, with 7 positions matching TRBD2. Germline values: CDR1 SGHTA, CDR2 FQGNSA. The length of the CDR3 is 17 residues. V lost 5 bases to trimming and J lost 0 bases; unmatched junction nucleotides: 11. The CDR3 sequence: CASSIGLGSHSTDTQYF. Written as DNA, the CDR3 is TGTGCCAGCAGCATAGGACTAGGGAGCCATAGCACAGATACGCAGTATTTT.

The chain employs TRBV13 and TRBJ2-1, with 9 bases identical to TRBD1. CDR3 size: 18 residues. Trimming at V came to 8 bases and at J to 6 bases, leaving 20 bases not matched to a gene. From germline, CDR1 is PRHDT and CDR2 FYEKMQ (reference sequence). CDR3 loop: CASATPVRTGVFLNEQFF. The CDR3 nucleotides read TGTGCCAGCGCTACGCCCGTGAGGACAGGGGTCTTCCTCAATGAGCAGTTCTTC.